Reported below is one T cell receptor beta chain. Its target is unknown. The missing conserved phenylalanine or tryptophan at the end of this CDR3 makes a read error likely. The DNA is omitted, as the CDR3 cannot be located on it reliably, and the CDR3 follows TCRdb's listing. Notes on the study in general: Greatest tumor Treg TCR overlap was with tumor naive CD4+ cells. In terms of TCR gene usage, tumor memory CD4+ T cells clustered together with blood and lymph node memory CD4+ cells, as well as with lymph node naive CD4+ cells.

Memory CD4+ T cells were sorted as CD4+CD45RO+CD25- cells. Semi-nested PCR with Nested Universal Primer A followed constant-region reverse priming of full-length variable regions. One entry per CDR3 protein, called by TCRdb with MiXCR from the 5' RACE reads. The sample records 35,000 to 50,000 distinct CDR3 sequences, around 30% being singletons. The length of the CDR3 is 14 amino acids, counting both ends. The germline gives CDR1 MNHEY, CDR2 SVGEGT. The chain employs TRBV6-2 or TRBV6-3 and TRBJ2-7; the DNA was not used to check the table's D call, TRBD2. The sequence was collected from a female donor with breast cancer. The specimen was tumor-infiltrating memory CD4+ T cells sorted from the breast tumor. Subset denoted: memory CD4+ T cells, CD4+CD45RO+CD25-. This CDR3 is CASSFEIAGNILRL.